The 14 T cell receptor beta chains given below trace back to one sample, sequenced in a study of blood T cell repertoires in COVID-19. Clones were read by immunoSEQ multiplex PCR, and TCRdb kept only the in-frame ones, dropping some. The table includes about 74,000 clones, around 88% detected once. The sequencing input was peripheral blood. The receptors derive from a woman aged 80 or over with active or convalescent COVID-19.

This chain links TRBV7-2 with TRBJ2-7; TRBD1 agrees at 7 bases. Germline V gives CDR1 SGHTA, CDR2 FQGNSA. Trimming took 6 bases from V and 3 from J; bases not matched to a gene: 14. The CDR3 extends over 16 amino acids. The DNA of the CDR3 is TGTGCCAGCAGACGACAGGGTATAGGGTTGGTCTACGAGCAGTACTTC. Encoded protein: CASRRQGIGLVYEQYF.

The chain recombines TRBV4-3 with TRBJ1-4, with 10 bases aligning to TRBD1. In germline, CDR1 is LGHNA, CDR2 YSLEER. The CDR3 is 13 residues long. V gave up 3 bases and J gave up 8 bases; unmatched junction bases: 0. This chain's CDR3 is CASSQDRGEKLFF. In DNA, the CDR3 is TGCGCCAGCAGCCAGGACAGGGGGGAAAAACTGTTTTTT.

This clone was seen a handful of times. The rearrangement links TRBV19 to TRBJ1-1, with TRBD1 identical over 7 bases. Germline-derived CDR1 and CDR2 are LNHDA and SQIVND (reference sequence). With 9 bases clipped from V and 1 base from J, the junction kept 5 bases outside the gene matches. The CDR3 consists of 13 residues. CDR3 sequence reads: CARHRDRNTEAFF. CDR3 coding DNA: TGTGCCAGACACCGGGACAGGAACACTGAAGCTTTCTTT.

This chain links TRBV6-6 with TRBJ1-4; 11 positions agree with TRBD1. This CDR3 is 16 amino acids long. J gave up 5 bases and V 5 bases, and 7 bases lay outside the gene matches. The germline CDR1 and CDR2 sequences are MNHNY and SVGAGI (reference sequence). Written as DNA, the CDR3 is TGTGCCAGCAGTCTCGTAGGGACAGGGGGGAATGAAAAACTGTTTTTT. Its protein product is CASSLVGTGGNEKLFF.

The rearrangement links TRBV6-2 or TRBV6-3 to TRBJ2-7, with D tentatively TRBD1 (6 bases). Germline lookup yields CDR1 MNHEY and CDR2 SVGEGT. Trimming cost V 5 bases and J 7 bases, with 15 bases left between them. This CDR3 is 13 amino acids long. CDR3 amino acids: CASSKGQSGEQYF. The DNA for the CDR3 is TGTGCCAGCAGTAAGGGACAATCGGGAGAGCAGTACTTC.

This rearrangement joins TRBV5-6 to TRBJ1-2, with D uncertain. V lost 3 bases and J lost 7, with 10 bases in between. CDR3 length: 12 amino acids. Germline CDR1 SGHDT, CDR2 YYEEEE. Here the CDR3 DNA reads TGTGCCAGCAGCTACCGCTTCAGTGGCTACACCTTC. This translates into CASSYRFSGYTF.

The CDR3 nucleotides read TGTGCCAGCAGCTTTTATACGTCAGGACAAGAGACCCAGTACTTC. It yields the protein CASSFYTSGQETQYF. The genes are TRBV7-9 and TRBJ2-5; D gene ambiguous. Trimming pared 3 bases from V and 2 bases from J, leaving 13 bases between. The CDR3 extends over 15 amino acids. The germline V gene encodes CDR1 SEHNR and CDR2 FQNEAQ (reference sequence).

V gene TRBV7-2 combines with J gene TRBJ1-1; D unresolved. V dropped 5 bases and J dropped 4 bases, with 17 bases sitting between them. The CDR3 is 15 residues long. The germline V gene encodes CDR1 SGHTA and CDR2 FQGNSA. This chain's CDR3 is CASSPQSGYSTEAFF. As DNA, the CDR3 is TGTGCCAGCAGCCCTCAATCGGGGTACAGCACTGAAGCTTTCTTT.

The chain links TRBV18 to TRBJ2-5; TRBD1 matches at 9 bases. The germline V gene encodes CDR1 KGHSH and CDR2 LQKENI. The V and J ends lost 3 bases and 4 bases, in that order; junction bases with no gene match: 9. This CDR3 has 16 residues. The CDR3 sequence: CASSPLDRGRGETQYF. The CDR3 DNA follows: TGTGCCAGCTCACCGCTGGACAGGGGAAGAGGAGAGACCCAGTACTTC.

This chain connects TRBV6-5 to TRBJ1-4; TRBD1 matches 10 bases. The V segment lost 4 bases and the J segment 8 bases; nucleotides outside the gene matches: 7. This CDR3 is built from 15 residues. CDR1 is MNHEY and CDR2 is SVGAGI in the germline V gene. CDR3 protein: CASSFDRGRWEKLFF. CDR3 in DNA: TGTGCCAGCAGTTTTGACAGGGGGCGTTGGGAAAAACTGTTTTTT.

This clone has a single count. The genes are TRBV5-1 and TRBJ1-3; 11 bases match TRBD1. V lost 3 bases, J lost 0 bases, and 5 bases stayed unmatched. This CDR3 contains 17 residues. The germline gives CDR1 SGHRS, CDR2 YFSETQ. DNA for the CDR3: TGCGCCAGCAGCTGGACAGGGGGCAGATTCTCTGGAAACACCATATATTTT. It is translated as CASSWTGGRFSGNTIYF.

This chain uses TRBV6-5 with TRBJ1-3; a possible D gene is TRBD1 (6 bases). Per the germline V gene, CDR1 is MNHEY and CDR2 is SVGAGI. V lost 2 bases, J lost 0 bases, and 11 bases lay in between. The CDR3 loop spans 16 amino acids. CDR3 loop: CASSYTDRNSGNTIYF. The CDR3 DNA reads TGTGCCAGCAGTTACACCGACAGGAACTCTGGAAACACCATATATTTT.

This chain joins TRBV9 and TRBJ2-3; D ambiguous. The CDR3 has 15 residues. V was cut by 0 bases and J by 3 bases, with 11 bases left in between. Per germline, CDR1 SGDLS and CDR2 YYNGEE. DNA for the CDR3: TGTGCCAGCAGCGTAGAGTGGCAGGATACAGATACGCAGTATTTT. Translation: CASSVEWQDTDTQYF.

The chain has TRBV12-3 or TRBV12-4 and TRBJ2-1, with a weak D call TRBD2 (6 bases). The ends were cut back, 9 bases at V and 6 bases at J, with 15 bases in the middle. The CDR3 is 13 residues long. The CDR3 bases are TGTGCCAGTCGGCCAAACGGGGGCAATGAGCAGTTCTTC. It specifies CASRPNGGNEQFF.